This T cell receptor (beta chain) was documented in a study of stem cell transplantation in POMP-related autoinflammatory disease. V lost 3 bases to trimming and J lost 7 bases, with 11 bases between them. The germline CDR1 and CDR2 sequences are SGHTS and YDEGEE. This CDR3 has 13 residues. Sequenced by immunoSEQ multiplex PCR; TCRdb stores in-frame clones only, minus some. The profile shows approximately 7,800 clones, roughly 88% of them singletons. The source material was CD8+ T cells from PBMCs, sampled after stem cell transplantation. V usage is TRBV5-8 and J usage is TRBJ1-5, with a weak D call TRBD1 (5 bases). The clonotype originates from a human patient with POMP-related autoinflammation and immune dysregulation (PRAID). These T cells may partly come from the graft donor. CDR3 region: CASSSGGVQPQHF. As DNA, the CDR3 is TGTGCCAGCAGCTCTGGAGGGGTGCAGCCCCAGCATTTT.